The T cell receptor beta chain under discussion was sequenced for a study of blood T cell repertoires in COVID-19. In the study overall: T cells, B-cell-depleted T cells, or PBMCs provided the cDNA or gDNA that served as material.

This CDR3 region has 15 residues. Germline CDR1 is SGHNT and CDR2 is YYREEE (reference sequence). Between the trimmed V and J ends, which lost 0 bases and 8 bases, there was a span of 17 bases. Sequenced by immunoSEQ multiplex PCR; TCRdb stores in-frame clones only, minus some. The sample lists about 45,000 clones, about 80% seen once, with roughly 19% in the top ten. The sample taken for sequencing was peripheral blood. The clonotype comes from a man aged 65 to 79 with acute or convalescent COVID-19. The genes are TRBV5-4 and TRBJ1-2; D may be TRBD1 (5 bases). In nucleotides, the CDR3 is TGTGCCAGCAGCTTGGCCGGTACAGGATATGGGGGCTACACCTTC. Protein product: CASSLAGTGYGGYTF.